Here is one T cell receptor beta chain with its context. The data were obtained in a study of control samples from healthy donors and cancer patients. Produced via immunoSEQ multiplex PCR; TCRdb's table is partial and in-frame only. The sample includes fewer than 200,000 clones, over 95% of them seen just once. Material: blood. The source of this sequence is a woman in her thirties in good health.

CDR3 amino acids: CASRLSTSGVYNEQFF. Here the CDR3 DNA reads TGCGCCAGCAGACTCTCGACTAGCGGGGTCTACAATGAGCAGTTCTTC. The chain carries TRBV5-1 and TRBJ2-1; 11 bases are a match to TRBD2. This CDR3 comprises 16 residues. V was clipped by 5 bases and J by 3 bases; unmatched bases: 7. Germline CDR1 is SGHRS and CDR2 is YFSETQ.